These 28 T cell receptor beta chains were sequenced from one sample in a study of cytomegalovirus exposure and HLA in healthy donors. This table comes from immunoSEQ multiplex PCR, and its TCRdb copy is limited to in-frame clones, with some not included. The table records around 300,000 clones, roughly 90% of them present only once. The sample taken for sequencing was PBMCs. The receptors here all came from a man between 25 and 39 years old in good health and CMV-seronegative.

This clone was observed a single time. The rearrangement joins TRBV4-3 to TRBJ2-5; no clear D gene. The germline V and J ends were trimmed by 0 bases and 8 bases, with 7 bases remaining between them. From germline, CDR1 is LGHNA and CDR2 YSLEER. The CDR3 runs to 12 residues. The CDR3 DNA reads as TGCGCCAGCAGCCAAGATCGGAGTACCCAGTACTTC. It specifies CASSQDRSTQYF.

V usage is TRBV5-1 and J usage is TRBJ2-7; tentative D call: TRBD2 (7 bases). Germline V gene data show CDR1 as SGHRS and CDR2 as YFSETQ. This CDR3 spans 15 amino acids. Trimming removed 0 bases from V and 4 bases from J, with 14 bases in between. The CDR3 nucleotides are TGCGCCAGCAGCTTGGCGCGGGGGCTGTTTTACGAGCAGTACTTC. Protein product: CASSLARGLFYEQYF.

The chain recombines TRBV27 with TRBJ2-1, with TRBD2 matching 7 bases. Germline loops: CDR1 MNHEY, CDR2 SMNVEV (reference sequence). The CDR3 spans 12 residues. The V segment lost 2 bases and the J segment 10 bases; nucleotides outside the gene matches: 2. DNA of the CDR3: TGTGCCAGCAGTTTACCCGGGGGGGAGCAGTTCTTC. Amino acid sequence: CASSLPGGEQFF.

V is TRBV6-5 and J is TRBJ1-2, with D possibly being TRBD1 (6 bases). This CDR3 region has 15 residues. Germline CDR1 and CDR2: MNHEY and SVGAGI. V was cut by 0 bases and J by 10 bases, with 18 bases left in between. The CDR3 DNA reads TGTGCCAGCAGTTACTCGGGGGCAAGCTTTTTGGTCTACACCTTC. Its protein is CASSYSGASFLVYTF.

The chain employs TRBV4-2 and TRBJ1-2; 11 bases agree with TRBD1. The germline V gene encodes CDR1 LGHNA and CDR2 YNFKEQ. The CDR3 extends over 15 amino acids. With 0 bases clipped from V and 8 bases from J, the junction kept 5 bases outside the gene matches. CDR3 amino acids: CASSQDRDRGYGYTF. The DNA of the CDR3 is TGTGCCAGCAGCCAAGACCGGGACAGGGGGTACGGCTACACCTTC.

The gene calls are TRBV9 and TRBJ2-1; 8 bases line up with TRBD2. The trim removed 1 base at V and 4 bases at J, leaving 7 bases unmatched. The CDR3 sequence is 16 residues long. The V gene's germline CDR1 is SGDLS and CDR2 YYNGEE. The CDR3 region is CASSVHRSGAYNEQFF. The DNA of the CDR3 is TGTGCCAGCAGCGTACATCGTAGCGGGGCGTACAATGAGCAGTTCTTC. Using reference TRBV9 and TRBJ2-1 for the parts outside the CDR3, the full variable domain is DSGVTQTPKHLITATGQRVTLRCSPRSGDLSVYWYQQSLDQGLQFLIQYYNGEERAKGNILERFSAQQFPDLHSELNLSSLELGDSALYFCASSVHRSGAYNEQFFGPGTRLTVL.

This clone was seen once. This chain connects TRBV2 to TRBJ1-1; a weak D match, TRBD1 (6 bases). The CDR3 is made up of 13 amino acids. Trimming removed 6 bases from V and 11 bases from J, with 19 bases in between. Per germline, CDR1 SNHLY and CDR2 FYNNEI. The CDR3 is CASRAPGTLYAFF. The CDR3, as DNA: TGTGCCAGCAGGGCCCCCGGGACACTTTACGCTTTCTTT.

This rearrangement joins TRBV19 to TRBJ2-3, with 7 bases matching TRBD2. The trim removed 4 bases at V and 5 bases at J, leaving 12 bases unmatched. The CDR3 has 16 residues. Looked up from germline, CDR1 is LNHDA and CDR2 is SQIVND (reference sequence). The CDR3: CASSSRLASGQDTQYF. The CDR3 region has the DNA TGTGCCAGTAGTAGTAGACTAGCAAGCGGACAAGATACGCAGTATTTT.

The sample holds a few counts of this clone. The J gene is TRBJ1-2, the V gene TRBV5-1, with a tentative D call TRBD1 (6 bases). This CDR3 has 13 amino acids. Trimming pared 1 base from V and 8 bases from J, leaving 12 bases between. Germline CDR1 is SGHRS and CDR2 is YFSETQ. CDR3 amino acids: CASSLFTGSGYTF. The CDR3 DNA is TGCGCCAGCAGCTTGTTCACAGGGTCCGGCTACACCTTC.

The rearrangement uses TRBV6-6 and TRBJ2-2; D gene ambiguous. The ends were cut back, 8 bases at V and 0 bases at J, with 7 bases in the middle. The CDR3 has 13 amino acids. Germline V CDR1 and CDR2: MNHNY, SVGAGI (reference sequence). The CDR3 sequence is CASELPNTGELFF. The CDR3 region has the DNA TGTGCCAGCGAGTTACCGAACACCGGGGAGCTGTTTTTT.

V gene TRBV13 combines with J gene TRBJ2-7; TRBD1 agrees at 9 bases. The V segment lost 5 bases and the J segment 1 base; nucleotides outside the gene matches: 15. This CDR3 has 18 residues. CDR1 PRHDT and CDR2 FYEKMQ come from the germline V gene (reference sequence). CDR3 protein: CASSGPGTGMISSYEQYF. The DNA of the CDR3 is TGTGCCAGCAGCGGACCCGGGACAGGGATGATAAGTTCCTACGAGCAGTACTTC. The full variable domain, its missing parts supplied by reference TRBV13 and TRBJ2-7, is AAGVIQSPRHLIKEKRETATLKCYPIPRHDTVYWYQQGPGQDPQFLISFYEKMQSDKGSIPDRFSAQQFSDYHSELNMSSLELGDSALYFCASSGPGTGMISSYEQYFGPGTRLTVT.

The DNA of the CDR3 is TGCAGTGCTCCACAGGGTTATGGCTACACCTTC. Translating gives CSAPQGYGYTF. The V gene is TRBV20-1, the J gene TRBJ1-2, with a tentative D call TRBD1 (6 bases). CDR1 DFQATT and CDR2 SNEGSKA come from the germline V gene (reference sequence). The CDR3 contains 11 residues. Trimming stripped 5 bases from V and 5 bases from J, with 9 bases between.

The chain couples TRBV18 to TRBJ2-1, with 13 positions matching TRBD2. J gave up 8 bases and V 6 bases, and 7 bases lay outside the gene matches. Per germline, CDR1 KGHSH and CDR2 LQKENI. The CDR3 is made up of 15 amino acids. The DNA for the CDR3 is TGTGCCAGCTCCCGCACTAGCGGGGGGGCCCATGAGCAGTTCTTC. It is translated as CASSRTSGGAHEQFF.

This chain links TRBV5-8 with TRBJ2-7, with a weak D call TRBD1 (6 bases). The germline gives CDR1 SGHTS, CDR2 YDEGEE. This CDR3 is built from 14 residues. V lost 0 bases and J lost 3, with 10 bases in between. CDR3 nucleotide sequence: TGTGCCAGCAGCTTGGGGCAGGGGTACTACGAGCAGTACTTC. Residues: CASSLGQGYYEQYF.

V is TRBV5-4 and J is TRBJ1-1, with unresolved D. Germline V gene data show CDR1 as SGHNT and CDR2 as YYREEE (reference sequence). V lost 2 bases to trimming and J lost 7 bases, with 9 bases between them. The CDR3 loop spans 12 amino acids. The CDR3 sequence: CASSFPGYEAFF. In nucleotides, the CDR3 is TGTGCCAGCAGCTTCCCGGGGTATGAAGCTTTCTTT.

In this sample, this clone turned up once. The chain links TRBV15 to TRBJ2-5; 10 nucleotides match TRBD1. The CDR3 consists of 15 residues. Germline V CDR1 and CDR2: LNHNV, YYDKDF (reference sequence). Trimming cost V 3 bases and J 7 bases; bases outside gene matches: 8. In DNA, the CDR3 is TGTGCCACCAGCAGCCAAACGGGACAGGGGATGACCCAGTACTTC. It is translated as CATSSQTGQGMTQYF.

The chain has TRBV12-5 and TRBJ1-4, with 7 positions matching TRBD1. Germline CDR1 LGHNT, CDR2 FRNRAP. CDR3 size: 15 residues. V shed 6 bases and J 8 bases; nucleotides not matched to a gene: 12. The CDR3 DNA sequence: TGTGCTAGTGGCCGATCCGGACAGGCTAGGGAAAAACTGTTTTTT. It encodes CASGRSGQAREKLFF.

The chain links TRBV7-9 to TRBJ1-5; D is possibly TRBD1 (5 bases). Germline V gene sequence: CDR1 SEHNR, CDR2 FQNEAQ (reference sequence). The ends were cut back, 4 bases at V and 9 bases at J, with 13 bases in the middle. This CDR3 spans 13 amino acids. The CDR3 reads CASSSDTQGPQHF. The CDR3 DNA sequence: TGTGCCAGCAGCTCGGACACTCAGGGGCCCCAGCATTTT.

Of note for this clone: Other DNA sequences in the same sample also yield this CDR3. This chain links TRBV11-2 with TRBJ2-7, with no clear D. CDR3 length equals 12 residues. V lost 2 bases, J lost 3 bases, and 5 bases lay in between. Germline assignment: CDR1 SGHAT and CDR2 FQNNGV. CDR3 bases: TGTGCCAGCAGCTTAAACAACTACGAGCAGTACTTC. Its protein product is CASSLNNYEQYF. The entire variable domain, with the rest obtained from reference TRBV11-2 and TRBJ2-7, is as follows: EAGVAQSPRYKIIEKRQSVAFWCNPISGHATLYWYQQILGQGPKLLIQFQNNGVVDDSQLPKDRFSAERLKGVDSTLKIQPAKLEDSAVYLCASSLNNYEQYFGPGTRLTVT.

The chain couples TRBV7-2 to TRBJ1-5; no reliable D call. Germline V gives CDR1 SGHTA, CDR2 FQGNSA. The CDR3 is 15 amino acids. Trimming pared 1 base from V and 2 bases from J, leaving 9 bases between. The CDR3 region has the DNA TGTGCCAGCAGCTTAGGGGCTTTGCGCAATCAGCCCCAGCATTTT. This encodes CASSLGALRNQPQHF.

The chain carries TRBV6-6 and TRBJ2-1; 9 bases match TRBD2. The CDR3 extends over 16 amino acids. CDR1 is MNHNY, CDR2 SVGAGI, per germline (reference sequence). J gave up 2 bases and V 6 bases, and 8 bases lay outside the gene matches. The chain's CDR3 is CASSRGLATTYNEQFF. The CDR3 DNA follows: TGTGCCAGCAGCCGGGGACTAGCCACCACCTACAATGAGCAGTTCTTC.

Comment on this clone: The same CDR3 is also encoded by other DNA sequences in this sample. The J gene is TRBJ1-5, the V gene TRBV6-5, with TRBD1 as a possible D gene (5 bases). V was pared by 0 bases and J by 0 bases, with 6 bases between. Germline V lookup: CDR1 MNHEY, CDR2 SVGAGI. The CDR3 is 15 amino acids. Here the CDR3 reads CASSYSGGSNQPQHF. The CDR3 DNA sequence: TGTGCCAGCAGTTACTCGGGGGGTAGCAATCAGCCCCAGCATTTT.

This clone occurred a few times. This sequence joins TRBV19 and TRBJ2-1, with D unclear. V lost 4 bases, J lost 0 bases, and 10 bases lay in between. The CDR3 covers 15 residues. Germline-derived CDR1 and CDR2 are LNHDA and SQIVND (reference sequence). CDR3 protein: CASSTPGRSYNEQFF. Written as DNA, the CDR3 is TGTGCCAGTAGTACACCCGGTCGCTCCTACAATGAGCAGTTCTTC. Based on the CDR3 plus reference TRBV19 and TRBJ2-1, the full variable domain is DGGITQSPKYLFRKEGQNVTLSCEQNLNHDAMYWYRQDPGQGLRLIYYSQIVNDFQKGDIAEGYSVSREKKESFPLTVTSAQKNPTAFYLCASSTPGRSYNEQFFGPGTRLTVL.

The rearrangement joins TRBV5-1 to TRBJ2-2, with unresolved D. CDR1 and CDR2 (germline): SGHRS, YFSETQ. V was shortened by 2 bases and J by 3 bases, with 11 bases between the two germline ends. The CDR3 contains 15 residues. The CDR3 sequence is CASSFLTGYTGELFF. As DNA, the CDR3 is TGCGCCAGCAGCTTCTTAACGGGTTACACCGGGGAGCTGTTTTTT. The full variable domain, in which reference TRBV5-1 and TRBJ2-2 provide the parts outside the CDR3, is KAGVTQTPRYLIKTRGQQVTLSCSPISGHRSVSWYQQTPGQGLQFLFEYFSETQRNKGNFPGRFSGRQFSNSRSEMNVSTLELGDSALYLCASSFLTGYTGELFFGEGSRLTVL.

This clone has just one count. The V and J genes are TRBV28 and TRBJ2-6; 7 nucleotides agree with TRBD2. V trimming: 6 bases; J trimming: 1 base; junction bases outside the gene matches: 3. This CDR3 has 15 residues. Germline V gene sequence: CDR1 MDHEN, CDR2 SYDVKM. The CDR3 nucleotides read TGTGCCAGCAGCCCCGGGGGGTCTGGGGCCAACGTCCTGACTTTC. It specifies CASSPGGSGANVLTF. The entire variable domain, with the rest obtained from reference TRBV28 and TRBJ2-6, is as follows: DVKVTQSSRYLVKRTGEKVFLECVQDMDHENMFWYRQDPGLGLRLIYFSYDVKMKEKGDIPEGYSVSREKKERFSLILESASTNQTSMYLCASSPGGSGANVLTFGAGSRLTVL.

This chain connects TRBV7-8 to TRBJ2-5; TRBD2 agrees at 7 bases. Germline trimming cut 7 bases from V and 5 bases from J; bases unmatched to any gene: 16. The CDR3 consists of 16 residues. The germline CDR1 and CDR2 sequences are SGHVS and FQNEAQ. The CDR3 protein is CASTWGSGAPRETQYF. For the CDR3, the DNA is TGTGCCAGCACCTGGGGGAGCGGGGCTCCCAGGGAGACCCAGTACTTC. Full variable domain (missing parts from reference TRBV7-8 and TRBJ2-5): GAGVSQSPRYKVAKRGQDVALRCDPISGHVSLFWYQQALGQGPEFLTYFQNEAQLDKSGLPSDRFFAERPEGSVSTLKIQRTQQEDSAVYLCASTWGSGAPRETQYFGPGTRLLVL.

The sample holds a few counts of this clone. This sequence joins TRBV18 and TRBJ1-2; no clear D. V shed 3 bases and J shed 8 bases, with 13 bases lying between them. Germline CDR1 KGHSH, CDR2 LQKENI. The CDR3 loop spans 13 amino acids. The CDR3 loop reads CASSPSGPGGYTF. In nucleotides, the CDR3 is TGTGCCAGCTCACCGTCCGGGCCGGGGGGCTACACCTTC.

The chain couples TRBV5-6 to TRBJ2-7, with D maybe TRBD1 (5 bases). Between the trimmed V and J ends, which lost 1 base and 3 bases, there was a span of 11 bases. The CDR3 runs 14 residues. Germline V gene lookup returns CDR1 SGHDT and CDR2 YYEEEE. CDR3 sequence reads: CASSLSGINYEQYF. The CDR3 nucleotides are TGTGCCAGCAGCTTGTCAGGGATTAACTACGAGCAGTACTTC.